These T cell receptor beta chains were read from a single sample in a study of T-cell reconstitution after alpha-beta-depleted transplantation in children. TCRdb re-called the PCR reads through MiXCR, storing one row per CDR3 protein. The data hold around 120,000 distinct CDR3 sequences, with 20% to 25% observed a single time. The sequenced sample was PBMCs, mostly from graft donor cells, obtained 180 days after TCRalphabeta/CD19-depleted stem cell transplant. Every receptor here comes from a male patient between 2 and 10 years old who had a stem cell transplant for chronic granulomatous disease, so the T cells may come from the graft donor. CDR3s include the opening cysteine and the closing phenylalanine or tryptophan. Each record gives: V gene, D gene, clone size, J gene, CDR3 DNA, CDR3 protein. The D gene is left open where the match is weak. Clone size is not always given. Where it is, it says once, few, many or a class for expanded clones.

TRBV20-1,NA,few,TRBJ2-5,TGCAGTGCTAAACCCACTGAAGTGAACGGAGAGACCCAGTACTTC,CSAKPTEVNGETQYF
TRBV6-4,NA,NA,TRBJ2-1,TGTGCCAGCAGTGACTCAGGGGAAGGCTACAATGAGCAGTTCTTC,CASSDSGEGYNEQFF
TRBV29-1,TRBD1,many,TRBJ1-2,TGCAGCGTTGGGACAGGGGACGTGGCTAGTGGCTACACCTTC,CSVGTGDVASGYTF
TRBV7-2,NA,many,TRBJ1-5,TGTGCCAGCAGCTTAGAGCTCGGGCGGAATAATCAGCCCCAGCATTTT,CASSLELGRNNQPQHF
TRBV12-3/TRBV12-4,TRBD1,many,TRBJ1-6,TGTGCCAGCAGTTGGGACAGGGGAAATTCACCCCTCCACTTT,CASSWDRGNSPLHF
TRBV27,NA,few,TRBJ1-1,TGTGCCAGCAGTTTAGTAGTAACGTCCCTGGGAACTGAAGCTTTCTTT,CASSLVVTSLGTEAFF
TRBV3-1,TRBD2,many,TRBJ2-7,TGTGCCAGCAGCCCGTGGACTAGCGAGACCTACGAGCAGTACTTC,CASSPWTSETYEQYF
TRBV11-2,TRBD2,NA,TRBJ2-2,TGTGCCAGCACCAATCCCTGGGGCGGGAGGGAGGACACCGGGGAGCTGTTTTTT,CASTNPWGGREDTGELFF
TRBV20-1,NA,NA,TRBJ2-5,TGCAGTGCTTACCACTGGGGGGAGCTCCAAGAGACCCAGTACTTC,CSAYHWGELQETQYF
TRBV29-1,NA,few,TRBJ1-1,TGCAGCGTTGATTCCCCCCCAGATGAAGCTTTCTTT,CSVDSPPDEAFF
TRBV5-1,NA,NA,TRBJ1-5,TGCGCCAGCAGCTTGGACGGAGTAAATCGTCAGCCCCAGCATTTT,CASSLDGVNRQPQHF
TRBV27,NA,many,TRBJ1-6,TGTGCCAGCAAACGCCCGGACGGAGATACCCTCCACTTT,CASKRPDGDTLHF
TRBV4-1,TRBD2,few,TRBJ2-3,TGCGCCAGCAGACCACCGGGACTAGCGGCAGATACGCAGTATTTT,CASRPPGLAADTQYF
TRBV7-2,TRBD1,few,TRBJ2-7,TGTGCCAGCAGCAAGACCGGGACAGAAAACTACGAGCAGTACTTC,CASSKTGTENYEQYF
TRBV6-1,TRBD1,NA,TRBJ1-1,TGTGCCAGCAGCCCGGGACAGGGGGCTACTGAAGCTTTCTTT,CASSPGQGATEAFF
TRBV20-1,NA,many,TRBJ2-5,TGCAGTGCTAGAGACAGGGGTTGGGAGACCCAGTACTTC,CSARDRGWETQYF
TRBV20-1,NA,few,TRBJ1-5,TGCAGTGCTACCGGGGGGATGGATCAGCCCCAGCATTTT,CSATGGMDQPQHF
TRBV10-3,NA,NA,TRBJ2-1,TGTGCCCACCAAGATCCGCCGAATGAGCAGTTCTTC,CAHQDPPNEQFF
TRBV7-2,NA,few,TRBJ2-7,TGTGCCAGCAGCGGTGGGGCAGGTCCCAACTACGAGCAGTACTTC,CASSGGAGPNYEQYF
TRBV6-1,TRBD2,few,TRBJ2-1,TGTGCCAGCACCCTAGAGCCTAGCGGGAGTCATGAGCAGTTCTTC,CASTLEPSGSHEQFF
TRBV18,NA,NA,TRBJ1-2,TGTGCCAGCTCACCACAAAATTATGGCTACACCTTC,CASSPQNYGYTF
TRBV29-1,NA,few,TRBJ2-5,TGCAGCGTTTCTTATAAAGGAGCTGAGACCCAGTACTTC,CSVSYKGAETQYF
TRBV12-3/TRBV12-4,NA,many,TRBJ2-5,TGTGCCAGCACCCTTGCGAGGTCAGAGACCCAGTACTTC,CASTLARSETQYF
TRBV20-1,NA,few,TRBJ1-2,TGCAGTGCTAGAGGGGTTAACTATGGCTACACCTTC,CSARGVNYGYTF
TRBV11-2,NA,NA,TRBJ2-1,TGTGCCAGCAGCTTAGGCCCCAACCGGCTAGCCGTCTCCTACAATGAGCAGTTCTTC,CASSLGPNRLAVSYNEQFF
TRBV5-1,NA,NA,TRBJ2-6,TGCGCCAGCAGCTTGGTAGGGGCCAGATCTGGGGCCAACGTCCTGACTTTC,CASSLVGARSGANVLTF
TRBV6-2/TRBV6-3,NA,NA,TRBJ1-2,TGTGCCAGCAACGAAGAACCGTATGGCTACACCTTC,CASNEEPYGYTF
TRBV9,NA,NA,TRBJ1-2,TGTGCCAGCAGCGTAGACAGTAACTATGGCTACACCTTC,CASSVDSNYGYTF
TRBV2,TRBD1,many,TRBJ1-5,TGTGCCAGCCGTCGGGACAGGGGGGTTTATAGCAATCAGCCCCAGCATTTT,CASRRDRGVYSNQPQHF
TRBV25-1,NA,few,TRBJ2-7,TGTGCCAGCAGTGGCCTCGGAAGCTCCTACGAGCAGTACTTC,CASSGLGSSYEQYF
TRBV20-1,NA,many,TRBJ2-1,TGCAGTGCTAGCGGGGGAAGCTCCTACAATGAGCAGTTCTTC,CSASGGSSYNEQFF
TRBV27,NA,many,TRBJ1-5,TGTGCCAGCAGTTTACTGGGCGGCAATCAGCCCCAGCATTTT,CASSLLGGNQPQHF
TRBV7-8,TRBD2,few,TRBJ2-5,TGTGCCAGCAGCCACGATAGCGGGGAGGAGACCCAGTACTTC,CASSHDSGEETQYF
TRBV12-3/TRBV12-4,TRBD1,NA,TRBJ2-5,TGTGCCAGCAGTTTCCAGGACAGGGCAGAGACCCAGTACTTC,CASSFQDRAETQYF
TRBV10-3,NA,NA,TRBJ2-1,TGTGCCATCAGTGCCCTATCATTGAGCTCCTACAATGAGCAGTTCTTC,CAISALSLSSYNEQFF
TRBV4-2,NA,many,TRBJ1-1,TGTGCCAGCAGCCTAGGAACAGGGCGGACTGAAGCTTTCTTT,CASSLGTGRTEAFF
TRBV18,NA,few,TRBJ2-1,TGTGCCAGCTCACCTACCTTTGGGGGGTCCGGCAATGAGCAGTTCTTC,CASSPTFGGSGNEQFF
TRBV12-3/TRBV12-4,TRBD2,NA,TRBJ2-2,TGTGCCCGCAGTTTGTACCAACCGGGACTAGCGGGAGGTACCGGGGAGCTGTTTTTT,CARSLYQPGLAGGTGELFF
TRBV18,TRBD2,NA,TRBJ2-3,TGTGCCAGCTCACCCCTAGCGGGAGTGCCAGATACGCAGTATTTT,CASSPLAGVPDTQYF
TRBV7-8,NA,many,TRBJ2-7,TGTGCCAGCAGCTTCGATCGCCCTGGACTCCCGCCCTACGAGCAGTACTTC,CASSFDRPGLPPYEQYF
TRBV29-1,NA,many,TRBJ2-5,TGCAGCGTTGAACTGGGCGGCGAGACCCAGTACTTC,CSVELGGETQYF